This T cell receptor beta chain was observed in a study of T cells after posttransplantation cyclophosphamide. The assay was immunoSEQ multiplex PCR, and TCRdb's table has in-frame clones only and misses some. The sample lists tens of thousands of clones, around 88% occurring once. V shed 0 bases and J 3 bases; nucleotides not matched to a gene: 1. This CDR3 has 15 residues. Per the germline V gene, CDR1 is MNHEY and CDR2 is SVGAGI. Sequencing was carried out using PBMCs. This TCR was recovered from an older woman with a blood cancer, CMV-positive, and with a related stem cell donor. The chain links TRBV6-5 to TRBJ2-1, with 8 bases matching TRBD2. The CDR3 sequence is CASSYSGTSYNEQFF. DNA for the CDR3: TGTGCCAGCAGTTACTCGGGGACTAGCTACAATGAGCAGTTCTTC.